This paragraph covers one TCR beta chain sequence. Its antigen is not known. PCR was performed using 60 Vbeta and 13 Jbeta primers. This table comes from immunoSEQ multiplex PCR, and its TCRdb copy is limited to in-frame clones, with some not included. The profile shows some 79,000 clones, less than 80% of them singletons. This record belongs to a study of cytomegalovirus exposure and HLA in healthy donors. Points from the study as a whole: Analysis was carried out at a later point, and it linked a missense DCLRE1C variant to TCR beta V- and J-gene trimming. Many donors shared some public TCRs, even though most TCR sequences were rare. Being productive about 87% or about 30% of the time was typical of most TCR beta V segments in an earlier analysis.

The ends were cut back, 4 bases at V and 2 bases at J, with 17 bases in the middle. Germline V gene lookup returns CDR1 SGHAT and CDR2 FQDESV (reference sequence). The CDR3 is 16 residues long. Material: PBMCs. The TCR sequence derives from a woman aged 40 to 55 in good health and CMV-seropositive. The chain joins TRBV11-1 to TRBJ1-2, with D unclear. The CDR3 region has the DNA TGTGCCAGCAGCTCCTCGGGCGGGTCCTGGAACTATGGCTACACCTTC. It yields the protein CASSSSGGSWNYGYTF.